The rows below give T cell receptor beta chains drawn from one sample of a study of T cells in Graves' hyperthyroidism and ophthalmopathy. TCRdb re-analysed the multiplex PCR reads in MiXCR, keeping a single row per CDR3 protein. The sample contains about 400,000 distinct CDR3 sequences, over 12% of which appear only once. The sequenced material came from blood. Receptors were obtained from a middle-aged man with Graves' ophthalmopathy. CDR3s leave out the opening cysteine and the closing phenylalanine or tryptophan.

v_call | cdr3_aa
TRBV9 | ASSETPLAGGHNEQF
TRBV2 | ASSETRSPLH
TRBV20-1 | SARMGPETQY
TRBV7-9 | ASSSDVGNEQF
TRBV19 | ASTRRINYGYT
TRBV20-1 | SATKAKSGTYNEQF
TRBV5-1 | ASSLESGGFGNTIY
TRBV9 | ASSGWTGTEAF
TRBV18 | ASSRSLRNQETQY
TRBV13 | ASSPRRGVTGELF
TRBV29-1 | SVLVGTDTQY
TRBV20-1 | SASVGGIITDTQY
TRBV29-1 | SVAGAYNQPQH
TRBV11-3 | ASSLAIRGRGTEAF
TRBV5-1 | ASSKTGTGDFYGYT
TRBV4-1 | ASSQGLNTGELF
TRBV12-3/TRBV12-4 | ASSSKGPNEKLF
TRBV5-1 | ASSQSQRADTQY
TRBV15 | ATSKGLAGGPYEQY
TRBV11-3 | ASSYVGLALYNEQF
TRBV30 | AWKDQGNTYEQY
TRBV7-9 | ASSLRLET
TRBV27 | ASGPRGGGRTGELF
TRBV19 | ASSIAREKDTQY
TRBV6-5 | ASSYSGMGWKSPLH
TRBV5-1 | ASSLGLGVAEFTDTQY
TRBV20-1 | SARDKYRNMDTEAF
TRBV29-1 | SVAGDRGVPYGYT
TRBV14 | ASSQGLAVEQY
TRBV12-3/TRBV12-4 | ASSPGQGVGGNTGELF
TRBV7-8 | ASSRPLAGTDTQY
TRBV6-2/TRBV6-3 | ASSYSRTRPDTQY